This entry describes one TCR beta chain. Trimming left V 1 base short and J 4 bases short, with 5 bases between. Germline CDR1 SQVTM, CDR2 ANQGSEA. This CDR3 spans 11 amino acids. The sample belongs to a study of blood T cell repertoires in COVID-19. The protocol was immunoSEQ multiplex PCR, while the TCRdb copy is restricted to in-frame clones and leaves out a portion. Found here are about 80,000 clones, about four fifths of them singletons; the top ten hold 12%. The sequence was obtained from a woman between 35 and 50 years old with active or convalescent COVID-19. The sample was peripheral blood. The rearrangement uses TRBV29-1 and TRBJ2-7; tentative D call: TRBD2 (5 bases). The CDR3 reads CSVEGEYEQYF. Written as DNA, the CDR3 is TGCAGCGTTGAAGGGGAGTACGAGCAGTACTTC.